This T cell receptor (beta chain) was identified in a study of shared clonotypes between healthy human individuals. Germline values: CDR1 SEHNR, CDR2 FQNEAQ (reference sequence). With 5 bases removed from V and 2 bases from J, the gap between germline ends came to 4 bases. This CDR3 comprises 11 residues. In the sorted-subset replicate PCRs, 200 ng DNA, around 30,000 T cell genomes, was used. Method: immunoSEQ multiplex PCR; TCRdb's copy keeps in-frame clones and lacks some. The sample includes just over 2,000,000 clones, about 95% seen only once; the top ten take 0.9% to 1.3%. In regard to this clone: Its antigen is unknown. Other nucleotide sequences in the sample specify the same CDR3.

Positive CCR7 selection of CD45RO-negative cells yielded the naive CD8 cells, and terminally differentiated effector memory CD45RA+ cells were excluded. Whole-study findings and limits: When naive CD4 clonotypes were compared across a few donors, 4% to 6.5% were shared.

This sequence joins TRBV7-9 and TRBJ2-7; D remains unclear. Source material: naive CD8+ T cells sorted from blood. The origin of this receptor is a man between 18 and 29 years old in good health. CDR3 region: CASSSTYEQYF. CDR3 nucleotides: TGTGCCAGCAGCAGTACCTACGAGCAGTACTTC.